Listed here are 28 T cell receptor beta chains from one sample, sequenced in a study of OX40 agonist ivuxolimab in advanced cancers. Some clones are missing from TCRdb's copy, which holds only in-frame ones; the method was immunoSEQ multiplex PCR. The sample consists of some 39,000 clones, about three quarters of them appearing once. The source material was CD4+ or CD8+ T cells sorted from blood, sampled in a trial of the OX40 agonist ivuxolimab. These receptors were taken from an adult with an advanced solid tumor such as melanoma, head and neck, liver or kidney cancer.

V usage is TRBV10-3 and J usage is TRBJ2-3, with 9 positions matching TRBD2. Trimming cost V 6 bases and J 4 bases; bases outside gene matches: 11. From germline, CDR1 is ENHRY and CDR2 SYGVKD. This CDR3 has 16 amino acids. The CDR3 region is CAISDFSGRSADTQYF. The CDR3 nucleotides read TGTGCCATCAGCGACTTTAGCGGGAGATCGGCAGATACGCAGTATTTT.

The chain joins TRBV11-3 to TRBJ2-1; the D is unclear. This CDR3 has 13 residues. CDR1 is SGHNT, CDR2 YENEEA, per germline. The germline V and J ends were trimmed by 3 bases and 4 bases, with 7 bases remaining between them. In DNA form, the CDR3 reads TGTGCCAGCAGCTTCGACATATACAATGAGCAGTTCTTC. Protein product: CASSFDIYNEQFF.

By its share, this clone is medium-sized (0.01 to 0.1%). The CDR3 DNA follows: TGCAGCGCAAAGGACAGTATTGACGATGGCTACACCTTC. Translated, it gives CSAKDSIDDGYTF. This chain uses TRBV29-1 with TRBJ1-2, with D possibly TRBD1 on 6 matching bases. Germline V gene data show CDR1 as SQVTM and CDR2 as ANQGSEA. There are 13 residues in the CDR3. Trimming removed 7 bases at V and 6 bases at J, with 18 bases between. The full variable domain, its missing parts supplied by reference TRBV29-1 and TRBJ1-2, is SAVISQKPSRDICQRGTSLTIQCQVDSQVTMMFWYRQQPGQSLTLIATANQGSEATYESGFVIDKFPISRPNLTFSTLTVSNMSPEDSSIYLCSAKDSIDDGYTFGSGTRLTVV.

This chain uses TRBV10-3 with TRBJ1-5, with 7 bases fitting TRBD1. V lost 10 bases and J lost 7; bases outside the gene matches: 7. This CDR3 spans 12 amino acids. Germline values: CDR1 ENHRY, CDR2 SYGVKD. In DNA form, the CDR3 reads TGTGCCAGCCAGGGGGTTGGGCAGCCCCAGCATTTT. Translation gives CASQGVGQPQHF.

The gene calls are TRBV6-1 and TRBJ1-1; no definite D call. The germline V gene encodes CDR1 MNHNS and CDR2 SASEGT. The CDR3 sequence is 13 residues long. V lost 8 bases to trimming and J lost 3 bases, with 13 bases between them. This CDR3 reads CASDVEVDTEAFF. CDR3 nucleotides: TGTGCCAGCGATGTTGAGGTTGACACTGAAGCTTTCTTT.

The chain joins TRBV18 to TRBJ2-2; 11 bases are shared with TRBD2. Per the germline V gene, CDR1 is KGHSH and CDR2 is LQKENI. The CDR3 length is 16 residues. The ends lost 2 bases at V and 2 bases at J; junction bases unmatched: 1. CDR3 DNA: TGTGCCAGCTCACCAACTAGCGGGAGAAACACCGGGGAGCTGTTTTTT. This codes for CASSPTSGRNTGELFF. Full variable domain (rest looked up from reference TRBV18 and TRBJ2-2): NAGVMQNPRHLVRRRGQEARLRCSPMKGHSHVYWYRQLPEEGLKFMVYLQKENIIDESGMPKERFSAEFPKEGPSILRIQQVVRGDSAAYFCASSPTSGRNTGELFFGEGSRLTVL.

V usage is TRBV9 and J usage is TRBJ2-3, with TRBD2 matching over 10 bases. The junction had 6 bases not matched to a gene; V was cut back by 4 bases and J by 4 bases. The germline CDR1 and CDR2 sequences are SGDLS and YYNGEE. CDR3 length: 15 residues. DNA for the CDR3: TGTGCCAGCAGCCGACTAGCGGGTAGGGCAGATACGCAGTATTTT. It encodes CASSRLAGRADTQYF.

This chain connects TRBV18 to TRBJ1-5; D not certain. V gave up 3 bases and J gave up 3 bases, with 6 bases separating them. Germline CDR1 and CDR2: KGHSH and LQKENI. This CDR3 region has 13 residues. This CDR3 reads CASSPRDNQPQHF. Written as DNA, the CDR3 is TGTGCCAGCTCACCCCGGGACAATCAGCCCCAGCATTTT.

In its sample, this clone was seen once. This chain joins TRBV21-1 and TRBJ2-7; the table's D call, TRBD1, was not checked against the DNA. TRBV21-1 corresponds to a pseudogene. This CDR3 spans 11 amino acids. CDR3 in amino acids: CASTAGELEYF. The CDR3 nucleotides read TGTGCCAGCACGGCAGGGGAATTGGAGTACTTC.

With respect to this clone: Germline and junction disagree at one end, which may indicate a read error. The chain carries TRBV28 and TRBJ2-7; D perhaps matches TRBD1 (6 bases). The V gene's germline CDR1 is MDHEN and CDR2 SYDVKM. There are 11 residues in the CDR3. The CDR3 sequence is CASSSPTGAIF. DNA for the CDR3: TGTGCCAGCAGTTCCCCGACAGGCGCCATCTTC.

This chain connects TRBV28 to TRBJ2-1; no definite D call. Germline V lookup: CDR1 MDHEN, CDR2 SYDVKM. There are 13 residues in the CDR3. The V end was cut by 8 bases, the J end by 8 bases, with 16 bases between. DNA for the CDR3: TGTGCCAGCGGGCGGACGTTAATCGATGAGCAGTTCTTC. Translating gives CASGRTLIDEQFF.

The chain combines TRBV28 with TRBJ2-5; 9 bases fit TRBD2. The V gene's germline CDR1 is MDHEN and CDR2 SYDVKM. CDR3 length equals 16 residues. V was clipped by 8 bases and J by 0 bases; unmatched bases: 10. CDR3 sequence: CASPPRRGGNQETQYF. CDR3 DNA: TGTGCCAGCCCTCCTCGGCGGGGGGGAAACCAAGAGACCCAGTACTTC.

The rearrangement joins TRBV4-1 to TRBJ2-7; 10 bases align to TRBD1. The CDR3 length is 16 residues. Germline V lookup: CDR1 MGHRA, CDR2 YSYEKL. The V segment lost 3 bases and the J segment 6 bases; nucleotides outside the gene matches: 11. CDR3 region: CASSHINRDRGREQYF. CDR3 sequence (DNA): TGCGCCAGCAGCCATATTAACCGGGACAGGGGCCGCGAGCAGTACTTC.

The J gene is TRBJ1-5, the V gene TRBV6-1; TRBD1 might be the D (5 bases). Germline CDR1 MNHNS, CDR2 SASEGT. The CDR3 has 14 amino acids. V lost 7 bases to trimming and J lost 0 bases, with 10 bases between them. DNA for the CDR3: TGTGCCAGCACCCGGACAATTAGCAATCAGCCCCAGCATTTT. It encodes CASTRTISNQPQHF.

This clone was detected a few times. The CDR3 loop reads CASSLSGNEQYF. For the CDR3, the DNA is TGTGCCAGCAGTTTGTCGGGCAACGAGCAGTACTTC. This chain connects TRBV28 to TRBJ2-7; D is unresolved. In germline, CDR1 is MDHEN, CDR2 SYDVKM. The CDR3 length is 12 residues. The V end lost 3 bases, the J end lost 5 bases, and 8 bases lay between the germline ends.

This clone appeared a single time. This chain connects TRBV28 to TRBJ1-1; the D is unclear. Germline V gene lookup returns CDR1 MDHEN and CDR2 SYDVKM. The CDR3 length is 14 residues. The V end was cut by 2 bases, the J end by 1 base, with 8 bases between. The CDR3 spells CASSLISPNTEAFF. The CDR3 DNA reads as TGTGCCAGCAGTTTAATTTCGCCGAACACTGAAGCTTTCTTT.

This rearrangement joins TRBV10-1 to TRBJ2-3, with 7 bases that match TRBD2. Germline CDR1 reads WNHNN; CDR2 reads SYGVQD (reference sequence). The length of the CDR3 is 15 residues. Trimming at V came to 0 bases and at J to 4 bases, leaving 4 bases not matched to a gene. CDR3 sequence reads: CASSESFGLADTQYF. Here the CDR3 DNA reads TGCGCCAGCAGTGAGTCTTTTGGACTAGCAGATACGCAGTATTTT.

The chain uses TRBV9 and TRBJ1-1; D may be TRBD1 (6 bases). Trimming took 3 bases from V and 0 from J, leaving 6 bases between them. The CDR3 covers 13 residues. Germline V gives CDR1 SGDLS, CDR2 YYNGEE. The CDR3 is CASSGTVNTEAFF. DNA of the CDR3: TGTGCCAGCAGCGGGACAGTGAACACTGAAGCTTTCTTT.

The chain couples TRBV4-2 to TRBJ1-1; unclear D gene. The CDR3 is 13 residues long. The germline gives CDR1 LGHNA, CDR2 YNFKEQ. V was cut by 1 base and J by 3 bases, with 6 bases left in between. The CDR3 coding sequence is TGTGCCAGCAGCCAAGGGTTCTACACTGAAGCTTTCTTT. Protein product: CASSQGFYTEAFF.

This clone has only a few counts. This chain uses TRBV6-1 with TRBJ1-2, with D unclear. Germline values: CDR1 MNHNS, CDR2 SASEGT. The CDR3 is 15 amino acids. The V end was cut by 6 bases, the J end by 0 bases, with 14 bases between. The DNA for the CDR3 is TGTGCCAGCAGCGATAGCGGGAAGGCTAACTATGGCTACACCTTC. Translation: CASSDSGKANYGYTF.

The chain joins TRBV28 to TRBJ2-2, with D tentatively TRBD2 (6 bases). CDR1 and CDR2 (germline): MDHEN, SYDVKM. The CDR3 is 13 residues long. Trimming stripped 6 bases from V and 5 bases from J, with 10 bases between. CDR3 amino acids: CASRRGGTGELFF. The DNA of the CDR3 is TGTGCCAGCAGGCGCGGAGGGACCGGGGAGCTGTTTTTT.

The chain has TRBV5-5 and TRBJ1-2, with D possibly TRBD1 on 5 matching bases. This CDR3 region has 15 residues. Germline values: CDR1 SGHKS, CDR2 YYEKEE (reference sequence). The V and J ends lost 0 bases and 2 bases respectively, with 11 bases between them. CDR3 DNA sequence: TGTGCCAGCAGCTTGGGGGGCTCAAGGAACTATGGCTACACCTTC. Its protein is CASSLGGSRNYGYTF.

The chain couples TRBV5-4 to TRBJ2-5; tentatively, D is TRBD2 (5 bases). The CDR3 runs 15 residues. The germline V gene has CDR1 SGHNT and CDR2 YYREEE (reference sequence). V was trimmed by 0 bases and J by 5 bases, leaving 14 bases between them. The CDR3 DNA reads TGTGCCAGCAGCTTGGGCGGAATAAGGGAGGAGACCCAGTACTTC. Translated: CASSLGGIREETQYF.

The V and J genes are TRBV6-6 and TRBJ1-2; maybe TRBD1 (6 bases). The V end lost 0 bases, the J end lost 2 bases, and 7 bases lay between the germline ends. Germline CDR1 is MNHNY and CDR2 is SVGAGI (reference sequence). CDR3 size: 14 residues. The CDR3 loop reads CASSYSRGNYGYTF. The CDR3 DNA follows: TGTGCCAGCAGTTACTCGAGGGGGAACTATGGCTACACCTTC.

This clone occurred once. The J gene is TRBJ2-2, the V gene TRBV5-4, with 10 nucleotides matching TRBD2. Germline loops: CDR1 SGHNT, CDR2 YYREEE (reference sequence). V lost 5 bases to trimming and J lost 0 bases; unmatched junction nucleotides: 1. This CDR3 contains 15 residues. The CDR3 spells CASRLAGPNTGELFF. CDR3 coding DNA: TGTGCCAGCAGACTAGCGGGGCCGAACACCGGGGAGCTGTTTTTT.

This clone was seen once. V and J are TRBV9 and TRBJ2-1; D gene ambiguous. V shed 4 bases and J shed 5 bases, with 13 bases lying between them. The length of the CDR3 is 14 residues. Germline lookup yields CDR1 SGDLS and CDR2 YYNGEE. CDR3 coding DNA: TGTGCCAGCAGCCCGTGGGCTTCCCACAATGAGCAGTTCTTC. Translated: CASSPWASHNEQFF.

The chain uses TRBV7-6 and TRBJ1-1; 10 nucleotides agree with TRBD1. Trimming took 5 bases from V and 5 from J; bases not matched to a gene: 5. Germline CDR1 SGHVS, CDR2 FNYEAQ. The CDR3 totals 14 residues. In DNA form, the CDR3 reads TGTGCCAGCAGCCTAGGACAGGGGGTTACTGAAGCTTTCTTT. This gives the protein CASSLGQGVTEAFF.

This chain connects TRBV30 to TRBJ1-2; maybe TRBD1 (5 bases). The V and J ends lost 0 bases and 2 bases respectively, with 10 bases between them. This CDR3 has 14 amino acids. Germline loops: CDR1 GTSNPN, CDR2 SVGIG (reference sequence). CDR3 nucleotides: TGTGCCTGGAGTGTACGTAACAGGAACTATGGCTACACCTTC. The encoded protein is CAWSVRNRNYGYTF.